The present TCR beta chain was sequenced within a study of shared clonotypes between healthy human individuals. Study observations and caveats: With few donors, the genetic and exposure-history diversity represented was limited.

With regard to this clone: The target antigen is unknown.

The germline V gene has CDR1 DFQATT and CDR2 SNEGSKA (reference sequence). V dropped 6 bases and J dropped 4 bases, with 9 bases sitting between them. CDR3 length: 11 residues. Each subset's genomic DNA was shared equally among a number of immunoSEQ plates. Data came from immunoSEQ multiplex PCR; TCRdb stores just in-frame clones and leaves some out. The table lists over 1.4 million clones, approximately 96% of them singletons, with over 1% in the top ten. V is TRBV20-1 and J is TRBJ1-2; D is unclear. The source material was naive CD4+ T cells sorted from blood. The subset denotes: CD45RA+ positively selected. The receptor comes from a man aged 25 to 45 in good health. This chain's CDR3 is CSAPTGYGYTF. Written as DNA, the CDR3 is TGCAGTGCCCCCACCGGCTATGGCTACACCTTC.